This paragraph covers one TCR beta chain sequence. Its target is unknown. Generated by immunoSEQ multiplex PCR, the TCRdb table keeps only in-frame clones and is missing some. This table holds 44,000 or so clones, 79% found once. This sample is part of a study of OX40 agonist ivuxolimab in advanced cancers. Overall study context: In three patients, partial responses were observed, one with hepatocellular carcinoma and two with cutaneous melanoma.

The study's findings and limits: At 0.1 to 3.0 mg/kg, clonal expansion of CD4+ and CD8+ blood T cells had occurred by week 6. On average, CD8+ T cells had more expanded clones than CD4+.

This CDR3 comprises 14 residues. Trimming left V 1 base short and J 6 bases short, with 12 bases between. Germline CDR1 and CDR2: SGHTA and FQGNSA. This rearrangement joins TRBV7-2 to TRBJ1-1; perhaps TRBD1 as D (6 bases). The clonotype was recovered from an adult with an advanced solid tumor such as melanoma, head and neck, liver or kidney cancer. The sequences come from CD4+ or CD8+ T cells sorted from blood, collected in a trial of the OX40 agonist ivuxolimab. CDR3 amino acids: CASSLDRDAPEAFF. The CDR3 DNA is TGTGCCAGCAGCTTAGACAGGGATGCGCCTGAAGCTTTCTTT.